This is a list of T cell receptor beta chains from one sample in a study of T cell responses to AZD1222 COVID-19 vaccine. Clones were read by immunoSEQ multiplex PCR, and TCRdb kept only the in-frame ones, dropping some. The data contain about 130,000 clones, 92% of them seen just once; the ten biggest clones take up under 2%. The specimen comprised peripheral blood, sampled on day 0 of AZD1222 vaccination. The receptors derive from an adult in good health. Each CDR3 is given with its conserved first and last residue. The D gene is left open where the match is weak. Not every row has a clone size; where given, it reads once, few, many or a size class.

DNA	CDR3	D	size	V	J
TGTGCCAGCAGCCCCCTCCGGACCTCCTACGAGCAGTACTTC	CASSPLRTSYEQYF	NA	NA	TRBV7-8	TRBJ2-7
TGCAGCGTTGAGGGACTGGACTGGGGATACGAGCAGTACTTC	CSVEGLDWGYEQYF	NA	once	TRBV29-1	TRBJ2-7
TGCGCCAGCAGCTTGGTAGGGGACGGCTCCTACGAGCAGTACTTC	CASSLVGDGSYEQYF	NA	NA	TRBV5-1	TRBJ2-7
TGCGCCAGCGGCTACGAGTTTGGCTATGGCTACACCTTC	CASGYEFGYGYTF	NA	NA	TRBV5-1	TRBJ1-2
TGCGCCAGCAGCCCGACTCCGGGACGCCTGTCAGAGACCCAGTACTTC	CASSPTPGRLSETQYF	NA	NA	TRBV5-1	TRBJ2-5
TGTGCCAGCAGCTTAGGAAGGGCTTCCTACAATGAGCAGTTCTTC	CASSLGRASYNEQFF	NA	NA	TRBV7-3	TRBJ2-1
TGTGCCAGCAGCTCAGGACTAGCGGGGAGCACAGATACGCAGTATTTT	CASSSGLAGSTDTQYF	TRBD2	NA	TRBV7-6	TRBJ2-3
TGTGCCAGCAGCTTATTTACGGGGGCCGCCTACGAGCAGTACTTC	CASSLFTGAAYEQYF	NA	NA	TRBV7-8	TRBJ2-7
TGTGCCAGCAGTTACTCTGGGCGGGGGACCTGGGATACGCAGTATTTT	CASSYSGRGTWDTQYF	TRBD2	NA	TRBV6-2/TRBV6-3	TRBJ2-3
TGTGCCAGCAGTGCAGAAGGCGAGCAGTACTTC	CASSAEGEQYF	NA	NA	TRBV7-9	TRBJ2-7
TGTGCCAGCTCACCTGCTCGGGTGACTGAAGCTTTCTTT	CASSPARVTEAFF	NA	NA	TRBV18	TRBJ1-1
TGTGCCAGCTCACCACGGGACTCGACCTTGGAGACCCAGTACTTC	CASSPRDSTLETQYF	NA	NA	TRBV18	TRBJ2-5
TGTGCCAGCAGCTTAAGATTAGAGGGAACAGATACGCAGTATTTT	CASSLRLEGTDTQYF	NA	once	TRBV7-3	TRBJ2-3
TGCGCCAGCAGCCCCCCTTTAGTTCCAGACAGGGGCCATGGCTACACCTTC	CASSPPLVPDRGHGYTF	TRBD1	NA	TRBV5-1	TRBJ1-2
TGTGCCAGCAGCTTAGGCGTAAGAAGCACAGATACGCAGTATTTT	CASSLGVRSTDTQYF	NA	NA	TRBV11-2	TRBJ2-3
TGTGCCAGTAGTACGGGACTAGGAGATACGCAGTATTTT	CASSTGLGDTQYF	TRBD2	NA	TRBV19	TRBJ2-3
TGCGCCAGCAGTCAAGCGGGGGGCCCGGGTGGGTCCACAGATACGCAGTATTTT	CASSQAGGPGGSTDTQYF	TRBD2	once	TRBV5-1	TRBJ2-3
TGTGCCAGCAGCTCCGGACTAGCGGGGTGGGATACGCAGTATTTT	CASSSGLAGWDTQYF	TRBD2	NA	TRBV9	TRBJ2-3
TGTGCCAGCAGCCAAGGGGGACAGGGTAATTCACCCCTCCACTTT	CASSQGGQGNSPLHF	TRBD1	few	TRBV16	TRBJ1-6
TGTGCCAGCAGCACTTACAGGGTCGGGGAGCAGTACTTC	CASSTYRVGEQYF	NA	NA	TRBV11-1	TRBJ2-7
TGTGCCAGCAGCTTAGACCTGACAGTCTATGGCTACACCTTC	CASSLDLTVYGYTF	NA	NA	TRBV7-2	TRBJ1-2
TGTGCCAGCAGCCCGCCGGGACCCAAAAACATTCAGTACTTC	CASSPPGPKNIQYF	NA	once	TRBV3-1/TRBV3-2	TRBJ2-4
TGCGCCAGCAGTCCAGGTAACTATGGCTACACCTTC	CASSPGNYGYTF	NA	NA	TRBV23-1	TRBJ1-2
TGTGCCAGCAGCGTGGACAGGGGATACACCGGGGAGCTGTTTTTT	CASSVDRGYTGELFF	TRBD1	NA	TRBV7-2	TRBJ2-2
TGTGCCAGCAGCTCGGGAAGAGGATACGAGCAGTACTTC	CASSSGRGYEQYF	NA	few	TRBV9	TRBJ2-7
TGTGCCAGCAGCGTCGGGTCCGGGGAGCTGTTTTTT	CASSVGSGELFF	NA	NA	TRBV9	TRBJ2-2
TGTGCCAGCAGTTCCCCTAACAGGGGACTTGTCTACGAGCAGTACTTC	CASSSPNRGLVYEQYF	NA	NA	TRBV6-2/TRBV6-3	TRBJ2-7
TGTGCCAGCAGCGTAGATGAGGGGATCTACGAGCAGTACTTC	CASSVDEGIYEQYF	NA	NA	TRBV9	TRBJ2-7
TGTGCCAGCAGTGATGGGGGGGGCCGAGCAGATACGCAGTATTTT	CASSDGGGRADTQYF	NA	NA	TRBV2	TRBJ2-3
TGTGCCAGCAGTGTGCAGGGTGGTAACACCGGGGAGCTGTTTTTT	CASSVQGGNTGELFF	NA	NA	TRBV2	TRBJ2-2
TGTGCCATCGCCCTAGCGGGGCTGACCTACGAGCAGTACTTC	CAIALAGLTYEQYF	TRBD2	NA	TRBV10-3	TRBJ2-7
TGCGCCAGCAGCTTGGGTGGTTCTGGAAACACCATATATTTT	CASSLGGSGNTIYF	NA	NA	TRBV5-1	TRBJ1-3
TGCGCCAGCAGGGACAGCGGGGGGGCCGCGAATACGCAGTATTTT	CASRDSGGAANTQYF	TRBD2	NA	TRBV10-2	TRBJ2-3
TGTGCCAGCAGCTTAGCGGATGGGTATACCGGGGAGCTGTTTTTT	CASSLADGYTGELFF	NA	NA	TRBV7-9	TRBJ2-2
TGTGCCAGTAGTATCTTTGGGACTAGCGGGTCCTACGAGCAGTACTTC	CASSIFGTSGSYEQYF	TRBD2	NA	TRBV19	TRBJ2-7
TGTGCCAGCAGTCCAAACCGGGGCAGCAACTCCTACGAGCAGTACTTC	CASSPNRGSNSYEQYF	NA	NA	TRBV7-2	TRBJ2-7
TGTGCCAGCAGTAGACAGGGAAATCAGCCCCAGCATTTT	CASSRQGNQPQHF	TRBD1	NA	TRBV12-3/TRBV12-4	TRBJ1-5
TGTGCCAGCAGCCAAAGGCAAACAGGGCTGACTGGAAACACCATATATTTT	CASSQRQTGLTGNTIYF	NA	NA	TRBV3-1/TRBV3-2	TRBJ1-3
TGTGCCAGCAGTTACTCCACAGATACGCAGTATTTT	CASSYSTDTQYF	NA	once	TRBV2	TRBJ2-3
TGCGCCAGCAGCTTGGAGGGCGGGAACACTGAAGCTTTCTTT	CASSLEGGNTEAFF	NA	NA	TRBV5-1	TRBJ1-1
TGTGCCAGCAGTGCCTCGCGAGAGACCCAGTACTTC	CASSASRETQYF	NA	NA	TRBV6-2/TRBV6-3	TRBJ2-5
TGTGCCAGCAGTTCGTTTCAGGCCCCTTACGAGCAGTACTTC	CASSSFQAPYEQYF	NA	NA	TRBV27	TRBJ2-7
TGCGCCAGCAGCTTGGTGAATATGGGGTTAAACACTGAAGCTTTCTTT	CASSLVNMGLNTEAFF	NA	NA	TRBV5-1	TRBJ1-1
TGTGCCAGCCGCCTGAGGGCAGGGATAAGCACTGAAGCTTTCTTT	CASRLRAGISTEAFF	NA	NA	TRBV7-2	TRBJ1-1
TGTGCCAGCAGCTTACAGGGACTAGATTCACCCCTCCACTTT	CASSLQGLDSPLHF	NA	NA	TRBV7-2	TRBJ1-6
TGTGCCAGTAGTATTAACAGGGCGACTCCTCGACTTAATTCACCCCTCCACTTT	CASSINRATPRLNSPLHF	NA	NA	TRBV19	TRBJ1-6
TGTGCCAGCAGTGAAGCGCCAGGGGATAGCAATCAGCCCCAGCATTTT	CASSEAPGDSNQPQHF	NA	NA	TRBV6-1	TRBJ1-5
TGTGCCAGCAGCCAGGGGAACACTGAAGCTTTCTTT	CASSQGNTEAFF	NA	NA	TRBV12-3/TRBV12-4	TRBJ1-1
TGCGCCAGCGGACAGGAAGAGACCCAGTACTTC	CASGQEETQYF	TRBD1	NA	TRBV5-1	TRBJ2-5
TGCGCCAGCAGCCAAGACAGGGCCCTGGGGACTGAAGCTTTCTTT	CASSQDRALGTEAFF	NA	NA	TRBV4-3	TRBJ1-1
TGCAGTGCTAGTCCAACCGGGGAGACCCAGTACTTC	CSASPTGETQYF	NA	NA	TRBV20-1	TRBJ2-5
TGTGCCAGCACGAGGGACAGGGACACAGATACGCAGTATTTT	CASTRDRDTDTQYF	TRBD1	NA	TRBV2	TRBJ2-3
TGTGCCAGCAGCAGCCGCTCGTTATTGGTACCGAAGAGCTCCTATAATTCACCCCTCCACTTT	CASSSRSLLVPKSSYNSPLHF	NA	once	TRBV21-1	TRBJ1-6
TGTGCCAGCAGTACGGCCTTTCCTAATGAAAAACTGTTTTTT	CASSTAFPNEKLFF	NA	NA	TRBV6-2/TRBV6-3	TRBJ1-4
TGTGCCATCAGTCCCGACGGAGCCTACGAGCAGTACTTC	CAISPDGAYEQYF	NA	NA	TRBV10-3	TRBJ2-7
TGTGCCAGCAGTGAGACAGGCCTCTCTGGAAACACCATATATTTT	CASSETGLSGNTIYF	NA	NA	TRBV6-1	TRBJ1-3
TGTGCCAGCAGCTGGGGGGTGCAGGGTACGCAGTATTTT	CASSWGVQGTQYF	NA	NA	TRBV11-3	TRBJ2-3